This T cell receptor (beta chain) was sequenced in a study of blood T cell repertoires in COVID-19. Cohort placement rested on clinical history that participants reported themselves. Profiled with immunoSEQ multiplex PCR; TCRdb holds only in-frame clones, not every one. The data contain some 330,000 clones, around 87% of them seen just once; the ten biggest clones take up less than 2.5%. This CDR3 contains 14 residues. Trimming took 6 bases from V and 5 from J, leaving 14 bases between them. Germline V gene lookup returns CDR1 ENHRY and CDR2 SYGVKD. This sequence joins TRBV10-3 and TRBJ2-1, with a possible D match to TRBD2 (6 bases). Sequences were obtained from PBMCs or T cells enriched from blood (not recorded which). This TCR came from a man aged 35-49 years in a cohort exposed to, infected with or recovered from COVID-19 (not recorded which). The CDR3, as DNA: TGTGCCATCAGCCCGGTTGGGGAGGACAATGAGCAGTTCTTC. It encodes CAISPVGEDNEQFF.